This TCR beta chain emerged from a study of T cell changes during pregnancy in multiple sclerosis. Method: immunoSEQ multiplex PCR; TCRdb's copy keeps in-frame clones and lacks some. This sample yields roughly 39,000 clones, of which 92% are seen a single time; about 0.8% belongs to the top ten. The CDR3 has 15 residues. From germline, CDR1 is SGHNT and CDR2 YYREEE (reference sequence). Trimming took 2 bases from V and 8 from J; bases not matched to a gene: 9. The source of this sequence is a female donor with multiple sclerosis, enrolled in a pregnancy study. The sequenced sample was CD4+ T cells from peripheral blood mononuclear cells, obtained before pregnancy. The gene calls are TRBV5-4 and TRBJ2-1; 8 bases map to TRBD2. The CDR3 coding sequence is TGTGCCAGCAGCTTCAATATAGCGGGGTTAGATGAGCAGTTCTTC. Protein sequence: CASSFNIAGLDEQFF.